This TCR beta chain appears in the sequencing data of a study of T cells in Graves' hyperthyroidism and ophthalmopathy (dated 2019 in TCRdb). Concerning the study at large: Peripheral blood samples were taken at the time of initial diagnosis, prior to any treatment. After blood sampling, hyperthyroidism patients were treated with methimazole at a starting dose of 30 mg daily, and ophthalmopathy patients were treated with high-dose intravenous methylprednisolone. The approximately 100 discovery patients were randomly divided into training and test sets at a 7:3 ratio. According to the paper, TCR Vbeta CDR3 sequencing was carried out on 135 peripheral blood samples, which came from approximately 41 ophthalmopathy, under 85 hyperthyroidism and approximately 17 progressor patients. An independent validation cohort of fewer than 20 hyperthyroidism patients and about 15 patients who later progressed to ophthalmopathy tested prospective prediction of ophthalmopathy. The study also compared thyroid tissue and blood T-cell repertoires from several Graves' hyperthyroidism patients. To identify TCR V-J signatures that set the groups apart, the researchers used a discovery cohort of about a hundred patients, made up of 40 to 45 with Graves' ophthalmopathy and 55 to 65 with stable Graves' hyperthyroidism. The full study reports these points: A model built on a 13 V-J signature distinguished ophthalmopathy from stable hyperthyroidism, reaching about 88% sensitivity and under 84% specificity in cross-validation and 80%/75% in testing. Most expanded thyroid clonotypes (frequency above 0.001) were also found in blood, which suggests that blood repertoires may mirror thyroid immune responses. Sample size was not statistically predetermined, and investigators were not blinded to group allocation. In validation, the model predicted progression to ophthalmopathy a median of roughly 6.1 months before onset, with roughly 68% sensitivity and 72.22% specificity.

Comments on this clonotype: What this receptor recognizes is not known. No quality values exist for individual bases; no much larger clone is one base distant.

Ophthalmopathy patients had moderately to severely active disease, Clinical Activity Score of at least 3, NOSPECS grade of at least 4, and duration under 3 months. Any patient with an uncontrolled infection, another autoimmune disease, pregnancy or lactation was excluded. Diagnoses were established on the basis of clinical symptoms, serum thyroxine and TRAb, thyroid ultrasound, and orbital computed tomography. PBMCs were separated from 7.5 to 10 ml of fresh peripheral blood using Ficoll-Paque density gradient centrifugation. Total RNA was extracted using Trizol reagent, and RNA quality was assessed on an Agilent 2100 Bioanalyzer. V and J lose 7 bases and 3 bases, and a span of 21 bases separates them. The germline V gene provides CDR1 MNHEY and CDR2 SVGEGT. The CDR3 starts with the cysteine, ends with the phenylalanine, and has 16 residues. The entry retains the CDR3 DNA only, 48 bases that are in frame from base 1.

The TCR beta CDR3 regions were amplified from RNA transcripts. For the first round of RT-PCR on the TCR CDR3, the HTBI primer set was used together with the Qiagen OneStep RT-PCR kit. The libraries were constructed in a second round of multiplex PCR and then size-selected and purified. The libraries were sequenced on an Illumina HiSeq2000 using paired-end 100 bp reads. From the authors' description of their analysis: SOAPnuke was used to process the raw data, throwing out any read that contained adapters or uncalled bases, had a mean Phred below 15, or lacked an exact constant-primer or identifier match. High-quality paired reads were merged with COPE v1.2.5, and unique nucleotide sequences were defined as clonotypes. MiTCR v1.1 was used to align the clonotypes against IMGT TRBV, TRBD and TRBJ reference segments. The analysis was restricted to V-J combinations with a frequency above 0.0001, which together covered 99.2% of the repertoires. A TCS score was defined as the ratio between F50 (clonal expansion) and ExV (chaos), using BLOSUM62-based TCRdist between CDR3 peptides within each V-J. Welch's t-statistics and random forest reduced 500 to 650 V-J features to roughly 13, which were used in a naive Bayes classifier (R e1071). TCRdb reprocessed the public reads (quality trimming at Q25 with fastp, clone calling with MiXCR) and kept in-frame beta chains. Each record represents a unique CDR3 protein, reported with the most common genes and DNA among its rows. The V and J calls reflect TCRdb's pipeline rather than the authors' work. The sample contains approximately 570,000 distinct CDR3 sequences, approximately 20% of them found a single time. Of the sample, around 50% falls within the top ten clones.

The sequence came from a middle-aged man with Graves' ophthalmopathy. Sequenced sample: blood. The rearrangement combines TRBV6-2 or TRBV6-3 with TRBJ1-1, with TRBD1 perhaps the D gene, on 5 matching bases. The CDR3 sequence is CASIRGSGFLDTEAFF. The DNA is as follows: TGTGCCAGCATACGGGGCTCCGGTTTTTTGGACACTGAAGCTTTCTTT.